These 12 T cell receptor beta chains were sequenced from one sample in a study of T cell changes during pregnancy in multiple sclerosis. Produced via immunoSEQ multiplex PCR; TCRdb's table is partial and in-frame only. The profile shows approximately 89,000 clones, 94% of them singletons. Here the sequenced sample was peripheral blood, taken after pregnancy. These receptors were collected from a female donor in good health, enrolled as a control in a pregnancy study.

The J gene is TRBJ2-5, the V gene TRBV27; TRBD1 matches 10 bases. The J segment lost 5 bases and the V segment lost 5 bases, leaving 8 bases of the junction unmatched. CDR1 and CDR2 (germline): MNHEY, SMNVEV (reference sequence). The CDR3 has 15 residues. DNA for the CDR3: TGTGCCAGCAGTCCCGGGACAGGGGCCCTGGAGACCCAGTACTTC. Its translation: CASSPGTGALETQYF.

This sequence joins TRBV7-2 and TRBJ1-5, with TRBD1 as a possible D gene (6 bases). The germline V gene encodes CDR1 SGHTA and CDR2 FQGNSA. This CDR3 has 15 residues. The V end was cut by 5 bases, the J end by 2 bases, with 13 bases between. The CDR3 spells CASSRNRVGNQPQHF. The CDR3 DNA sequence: TGTGCCAGCAGCAGAAACAGGGTGGGCAATCAGCCCCAGCATTTT.

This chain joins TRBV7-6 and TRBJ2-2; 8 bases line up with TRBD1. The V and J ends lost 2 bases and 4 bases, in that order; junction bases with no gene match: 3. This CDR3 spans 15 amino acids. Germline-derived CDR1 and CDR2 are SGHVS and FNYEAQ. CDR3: CASSLQGASTGELFF. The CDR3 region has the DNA TGTGCCAGCAGCTTACAGGGGGCGAGCACCGGGGAGCTGTTTTTT.

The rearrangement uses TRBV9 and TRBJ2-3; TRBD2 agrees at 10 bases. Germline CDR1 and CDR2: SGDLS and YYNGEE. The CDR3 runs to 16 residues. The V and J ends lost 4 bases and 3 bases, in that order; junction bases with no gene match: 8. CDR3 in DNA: TGTGCCAGCAGCTCACTAGCGGGAACCGCAACAGATACGCAGTATTTT. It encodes CASSSLAGTATDTQYF.

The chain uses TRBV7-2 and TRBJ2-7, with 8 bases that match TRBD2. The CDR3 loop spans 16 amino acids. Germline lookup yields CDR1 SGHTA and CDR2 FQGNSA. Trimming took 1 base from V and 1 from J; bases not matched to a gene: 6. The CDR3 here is CASSLVWREVSYEQYF. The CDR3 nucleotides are TGTGCCAGCAGCTTAGTCTGGCGGGAGGTGTCCTACGAGCAGTACTTC.

The CDR3 region is CASNRGYEQYF. CDR3 sequence (DNA): TGTGCCAGCAACAGGGGCTACGAGCAGTACTTC. This sequence joins TRBV28 and TRBJ2-7, with 7 positions matching TRBD1. In germline, CDR1 is MDHEN, CDR2 SYDVKM. The ends lost 7 bases at V and 3 bases at J; junction bases unmatched: 0. The CDR3 totals 11 residues.

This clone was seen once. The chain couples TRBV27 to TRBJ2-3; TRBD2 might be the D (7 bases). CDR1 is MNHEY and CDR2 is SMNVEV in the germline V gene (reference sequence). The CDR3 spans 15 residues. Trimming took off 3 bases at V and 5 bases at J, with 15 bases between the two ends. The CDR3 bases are TGTGCCAGCAGTTTCGGGGGGCTGATTAGAGATACGCAGTATTTT. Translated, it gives CASSFGGLIRDTQYF.

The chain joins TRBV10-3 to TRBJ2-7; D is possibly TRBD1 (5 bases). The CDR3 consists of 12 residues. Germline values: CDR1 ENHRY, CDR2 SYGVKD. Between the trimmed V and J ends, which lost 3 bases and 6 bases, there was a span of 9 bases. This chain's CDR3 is CAISEWQGEQYF. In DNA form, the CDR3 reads TGTGCCATCAGTGAATGGCAGGGCGAGCAGTACTTC.

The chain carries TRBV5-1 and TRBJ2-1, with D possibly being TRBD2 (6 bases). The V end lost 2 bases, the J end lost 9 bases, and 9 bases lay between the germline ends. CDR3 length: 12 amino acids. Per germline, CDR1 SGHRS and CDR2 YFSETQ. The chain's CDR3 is CASSFYGGEQFF. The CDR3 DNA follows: TGCGCCAGCAGCTTTTACGGGGGTGAGCAGTTCTTC.

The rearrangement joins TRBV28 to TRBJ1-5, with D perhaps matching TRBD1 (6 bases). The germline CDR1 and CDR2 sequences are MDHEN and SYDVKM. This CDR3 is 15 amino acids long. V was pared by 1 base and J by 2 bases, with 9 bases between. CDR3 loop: CASSLLQGGNQPQHF. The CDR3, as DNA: TGTGCCAGCAGTTTATTACAGGGCGGCAATCAGCCCCAGCATTTT. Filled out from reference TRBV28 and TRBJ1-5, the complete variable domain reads DVKVTQSSRYLVKRTGEKVFLECVQDMDHENMFWYRQDPGLGLRLIYFSYDVKMKEKGDIPEGYSVSREKKERFSLILESASTNQTSMYLCASSLLQGGNQPQHFGDGTRLSIL.

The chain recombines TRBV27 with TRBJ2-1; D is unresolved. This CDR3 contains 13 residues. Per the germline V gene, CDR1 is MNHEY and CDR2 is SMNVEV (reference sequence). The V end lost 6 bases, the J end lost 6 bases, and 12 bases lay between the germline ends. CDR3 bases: TGTGCCAGCAGGTCTACAGTGGGCAATGAGCAGTTCTTC. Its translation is CASRSTVGNEQFF.

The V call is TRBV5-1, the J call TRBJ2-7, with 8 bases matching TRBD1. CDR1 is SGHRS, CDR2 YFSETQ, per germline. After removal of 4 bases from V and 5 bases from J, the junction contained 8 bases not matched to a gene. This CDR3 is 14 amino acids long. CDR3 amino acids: CASSIGQGADEQYF. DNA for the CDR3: TGCGCCAGCAGCATCGGACAGGGAGCTGACGAGCAGTACTTC.